This T cell receptor (beta chain) is from a study of blood T cells in healthy people across ages. From germline, CDR1 is MNHEY and CDR2 SVGAGI. The CDR3 has 14 amino acids. V was shortened by 8 bases and J by 1 base, with 14 bases between the two germline ends. The use of a sample-barcoded 5' primer and a J-beta primer mix characterized a second PCR of roughly 7 to 11 cycles. TCRdb ran MiXCR on the 5' RACE reads and lists one entry per CDR3 protein. The repertoire has hundreds of thousands of distinct CDR3 sequences, roughly 25% of them found once; the top ten carry under 10%. These same data were also listed under a study on T cells of mothers and their children. From that paper: In both related and unrelated pairs, TCR recombination output is shaped similarly by thymic selection. Related mother and child pairs showed slightly greater overlap (not significant) than unrelated pairs did.

The sequencing input was blood. The chain carries TRBV6-5 and TRBJ1-1; D possibly corresponds to TRBD1 (6 bases). This receptor was taken from a boy aged 5-17 years in good health. The CDR3, as DNA: TGTGCCAGCCACAATCCGGGACAGAACACTGAAGCTTTCTTT. Translating it yields CASHNPGQNTEAFF.